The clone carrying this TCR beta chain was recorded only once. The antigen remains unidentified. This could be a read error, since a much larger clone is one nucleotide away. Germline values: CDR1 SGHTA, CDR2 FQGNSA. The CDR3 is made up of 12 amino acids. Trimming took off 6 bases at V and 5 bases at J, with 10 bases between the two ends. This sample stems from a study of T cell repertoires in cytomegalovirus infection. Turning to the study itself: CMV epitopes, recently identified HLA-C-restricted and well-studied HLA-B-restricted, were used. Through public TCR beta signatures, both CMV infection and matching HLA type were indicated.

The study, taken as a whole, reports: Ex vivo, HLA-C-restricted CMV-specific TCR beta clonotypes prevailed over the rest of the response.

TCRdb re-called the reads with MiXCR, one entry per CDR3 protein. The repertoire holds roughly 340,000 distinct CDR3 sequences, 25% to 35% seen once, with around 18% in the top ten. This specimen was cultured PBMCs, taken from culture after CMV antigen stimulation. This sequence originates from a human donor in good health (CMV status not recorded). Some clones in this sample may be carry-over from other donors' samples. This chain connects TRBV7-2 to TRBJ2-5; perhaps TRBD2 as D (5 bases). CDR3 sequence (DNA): TGTGCCAGCAGTCGGGGTGTGGAGACCCAGTACTTC. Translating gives CASSRGVETQYF.